This TCR beta chain is drawn from a study of technical replicates of blood from a handful of donors. Profiling relied on immunoSEQ multiplex PCR, and the TCRdb table lists in-frame clones only, not all of them. The table shows about 70,000 clones, with just under 95% occurring only once. This clone was seen a handful of times. Sequencing was performed on T cells isolated from PBMCs. The TCR sequence derives from a human donor in good health.

The CDR3 nucleotides read TGTGCCAGCAGCTTAGATGTGGAGAACTATGGCTACACCTTC. Its translation: CASSLDVENYGYTF. The chain combines TRBV7-9 with TRBJ1-2; D remains ambiguous. Germline V gives CDR1 SEHNR, CDR2 FQNEAQ (reference sequence). V lost 1 base and J lost 2, with 8 bases in between. The CDR3 has 14 amino acids.